Each of the 21 T cell receptor beta chains below was sequenced from the same sample in a study of shared clonotypes between healthy human individuals. The table came from immunoSEQ multiplex PCR; TCRdb's copy has only in-frame clones and leaves some out. Among 2 million to 2.5 million clones listed, approximately 95% were seen once. The material sequenced was naive CD4+ T cells from PBMCs. The subset is: CD45RA+ positively selected. The receptor set was obtained from a young man in good health. Some clones in this sample may be carry-over from other donors' samples.

Regarding this clone: Within the sample, other DNA sequences also encode this same CDR3. The chain carries TRBV5-1 and TRBJ1-1, with unresolved D. The CDR3 runs to 15 residues. Between the trimmed V and J ends, which lost 0 bases and 0 bases, there was a span of 9 bases. CDR1 and CDR2 from the germline V gene are SGHRS and YFSETQ. The CDR3 coding sequence is TGCGCCAGCAGCTTGGGAGGCGGTATGAACACTGAAGCTTTCTTT. It is translated as CASSLGGGMNTEAFF.

Comment on this clone: Different DNA sequences within this sample yield the same CDR3. The V gene is TRBV19, the J gene TRBJ2-7, with TRBD1 matching over 7 bases. V gave up 3 bases and J gave up 2 bases; unmatched junction bases: 4. Per germline, CDR1 LNHDA and CDR2 SQIVND (reference sequence). This CDR3 has 14 residues. CDR3 sequence (DNA): TGTGCCAGTAGTATTGGGACAGCTACCTACGAGCAGTACTTC. It is translated as CASSIGTATYEQYF.

Only a few counts were recorded for this clone. J is TRBJ1-2 and V is TRBV7-2; perhaps TRBD1 as D (5 bases). Looked up from germline, CDR1 is SGHTA and CDR2 is FQGNSA. The CDR3 contains 14 residues. V dropped 1 base and J dropped 8 bases, with 14 bases sitting between them. The CDR3 is CASSLDPGIRGYTF. The CDR3 nucleotides read TGTGCCAGCAGCTTAGATCCAGGGATTCGAGGCTACACCTTC.

Only one count was recorded for this clone. This same CDR3 is encoded by further DNA sequences in the sample. This rearrangement joins TRBV6-1 to TRBJ1-2; D is undetermined. The V gene lost 3 bases and the J gene lost 4 bases, with 12 bases spanning the gap. CDR3 length: 14 amino acids. CDR1 and CDR2 (germline): MNHNS, SASEGT. CDR3 loop: CASSERGGSYGYTF. DNA for the CDR3: TGTGCCAGCAGTGAGCGAGGTGGGTCCTATGGCTACACCTTC.

This clone was counted between two and nine times. The chain joins TRBV28 to TRBJ1-5; 8 bases align to TRBD1. Germline CDR1 reads MDHEN; CDR2 reads SYDVKM. Losses at the gene ends were 7 bases for V and 2 bases for J; bases not matched to a gene: 7. CDR3 length: 15 residues. The CDR3 sequence: CASITQGGGNQPQHF. The CDR3, as DNA: TGTGCCAGCATTACACAGGGGGGAGGCAATCAGCCCCAGCATTTT.

As concerns this clone: This CDR3 is also generated by other DNA sequences in the sample. This chain connects TRBV7-8 to TRBJ1-5; D unresolved. Trimming cost V 5 bases and J 0 bases, with 5 bases left between them. Germline V gene data show CDR1 as SGHVS and CDR2 as FQNEAQ. The CDR3 is made up of 13 amino acids. CDR3 residues: CASSQDSNQPQHF. The CDR3 region has the DNA TGTGCCAGCAGCCAAGATAGCAATCAGCCCCAGCATTTT. The full variable domain, rest sourced from reference TRBV7-8 and TRBJ1-5, is GAGVSQSPRYKVAKRGQDVALRCDPISGHVSLFWYQQALGQGPEFLTYFQNEAQLDKSGLPSDRFFAERPEGSVSTLKIQRTQQEDSAVYLCASSQDSNQPQHFGDGTRLSIL.

The chain employs TRBV19 and TRBJ1-5; tentative D call: TRBD1 (5 bases). The CDR3 totals 15 residues. V was pared by 3 bases and J by 2 bases, with 11 bases between. Germline V gene sequence: CDR1 LNHDA, CDR2 SQIVND (reference sequence). The CDR3 bases are TGTGCCAGTAGTATGGGAGGGGAGGGCAATCAGCCCCAGCATTTT. Translating gives CASSMGGEGNQPQHF.

This chain uses TRBV11-2 with TRBJ2-6; the D gene is possibly TRBD1 (7 bases). Deletions cut 3 bases from V and 2 bases from J, with 17 bases between. Germline CDR1 SGHAT, CDR2 FQNNGV. The CDR3 contains 18 residues. CDR3 DNA sequence: TGTGCCAGCAGCTTTAGGGAACAGGGGACTCCTGGGGCCAACGTCCTGACTTTC. The encoded protein is CASSFREQGTPGANVLTF. Full variable domain (rest looked up from reference TRBV11-2 and TRBJ2-6): EAGVAQSPRYKIIEKRQSVAFWCNPISGHATLYWYQQILGQGPKLLIQFQNNGVVDDSQLPKDRFSAERLKGVDSTLKIQPAKLEDSAVYLCASSFREQGTPGANVLTFGAGSRLTVL.

V is TRBV6-5 and J is TRBJ1-4; D unclear. Trimming took 4 bases from V and 3 from J, leaving 9 bases between them. Germline values: CDR1 MNHEY, CDR2 SVGAGI. The CDR3 covers 14 residues. CDR3 region: CASSFLQANEKLFF. CDR3 DNA sequence: TGTGCCAGCAGTTTCCTCCAAGCTAATGAAAAACTGTTTTTT.

The chain couples TRBV19 to TRBJ1-2, with D possibly being TRBD1 (5 bases). This CDR3 region has 11 residues. The V end was cut by 4 bases, the J end by 7 bases, with 7 bases between. Germline lookup yields CDR1 LNHDA and CDR2 SQIVND (reference sequence). The CDR3 DNA sequence: TGTGCCAGTAGTAAAGGGACTGGCTACACCTTC. It is translated as CASSKGTGYTF.

This clone was seen only a few times. V usage is TRBV19 and J usage is TRBJ1-1; D not certain. V lost 2 bases, J lost 4 bases, and 11 bases lay in between. The CDR3 is 14 amino acids. Germline lookup yields CDR1 LNHDA and CDR2 SQIVND (reference sequence). For the CDR3, the DNA is TGTGCCAGTAGTATACTTATCGGTCCCACTGAAGCTTTCTTT. Translating it yields CASSILIGPTEAFF. The whole variable domain, filled in from reference TRBV19 and TRBJ1-1, reads DGGITQSPKYLFRKEGQNVTLSCEQNLNHDAMYWYRQDPGQGLRLIYYSQIVNDFQKGDIAEGYSVSREKKESFPLTVTSAQKNPTAFYLCASSILIGPTEAFFGQGTRLTVV.

The count of this clone is one. The chain is built from TRBV5-6 and TRBJ1-1; D gene uncertain. Germline CDR1 and CDR2: SGHDT and YYEEEE. The ends were cut back, 1 base at V and 3 bases at J, with 10 bases in the middle. CDR3 size: 14 residues. CDR3 nucleotides: TGTGCCAGCAGCTTGCCGGGCCTGGACACTGAAGCTTTCTTT. Its translation is CASSLPGLDTEAFF.

V and J are TRBV7-6 and TRBJ2-2, with TRBD2 matching 7 bases. CDR3 length: 14 amino acids. Germline-derived CDR1 and CDR2 are SGHVS and FNYEAQ. The V segment lost 6 bases and the J segment 4 bases; nucleotides outside the gene matches: 5. CDR3 coding DNA: TGTGCCAGCAGTCAAATAGCGGGCACCGGGGAGCTGTTTTTT. As protein: CASSQIAGTGELFF.

This clone was seen just once. J is TRBJ2-7 and V is TRBV2; no clear D. Trimming cost V 10 bases and J 4 bases, with 8 bases left between them. Germline values: CDR1 SNHLY, CDR2 FYNNEI. The CDR3 runs to 10 residues. The CDR3 region has the DNA TGTGCCACTAGAGGTTACGAGCAGTACTTC. Its translation: CATRGYEQYF.

The V call is TRBV28, the J call TRBJ2-5, with D possibly TRBD1 on 5 matching bases. V was cut by 6 bases and J by 4 bases, with 18 bases left in between. Germline V gene lookup returns CDR1 MDHEN and CDR2 SYDVKM. The CDR3 sequence is 15 residues long. CDR3 DNA: TGTGCCAGCAGCAATGAAACAAGGGGAAGAGAGACCCAGTACTTC. Translated: CASSNETRGRETQYF. Complete variable domain (other parts from reference TRBV28 and TRBJ2-5): DVKVTQSSRYLVKRTGEKVFLECVQDMDHENMFWYRQDPGLGLRLIYFSYDVKMKEKGDIPEGYSVSREKKERFSLILESASTNQTSMYLCASSNETRGRETQYFGPGTRLLVL.

J is TRBJ1-5 and V is TRBV2, with D tentatively TRBD1 (5 bases). V lost 4 bases and J 5 bases, leaving 12 bases between the germline ends. CDR1 SNHLY and CDR2 FYNNEI come from the germline V gene. The CDR3 loop spans 14 amino acids. The CDR3 reads CASSASSRDQPQHF. In DNA, the CDR3 is TGTGCCAGCAGTGCAAGTAGCAGGGATCAGCCCCAGCATTTT.

In its sample, this clone was seen once. The gene calls are TRBV4-2 and TRBJ1-4; the D is unclear. V shed 5 bases and J shed 2 bases, with 12 bases lying between them. The CDR3 consists of 15 residues. Germline CDR1 is LGHNA and CDR2 is YNFKEQ. The CDR3 DNA sequence: TGTGCCAGCAGCGCTTCGGAAGGCACTAATGAAAAACTGTTTTTT. Translation: CASSASEGTNEKLFF.

This rearrangement joins TRBV4-1 to TRBJ1-1; D unresolved. The V gene lost 4 bases and the J gene lost 1 base, with 10 bases spanning the gap. This CDR3 contains 14 residues. Looked up from germline, CDR1 is MGHRA and CDR2 is YSYEKL. In DNA, the CDR3 is TGCGCCAGCAGCCGTCCCGCCAGGAACACTGAAGCTTTCTTT. Translated: CASSRPARNTEAFF.

The V call is TRBV2, the J call TRBJ2-7; 8 bases fit TRBD1. J was trimmed by 9 bases and V by 7 bases; bases with no gene match: 11. Per the germline V gene, CDR1 is SNHLY and CDR2 is FYNNEI. The CDR3 covers 13 residues. The CDR3 nucleotides read TGTGCCAGCAATCACAGGGGGGCGGTGGGGCAGTACTTC. It yields the protein CASNHRGAVGQYF.

For the CDR3, the DNA is TGTGCCAGCAGCGTACACGTCGAGCCCGGGGAGCTGTTTTTT. Its protein product is CASSVHVEPGELFF. V usage is TRBV9 and J usage is TRBJ2-2; no reliable D call. CDR1 is SGDLS and CDR2 is YYNGEE in the germline V gene. The CDR3 extends over 14 amino acids. The V and J ends lost 1 base and 6 bases respectively, with 10 bases between them.

V is TRBV15 and J is TRBJ1-2; 10 bases line up with TRBD1. Germline V gene lookup returns CDR1 LNHNV and CDR2 YYDKDF (reference sequence). CDR3 length: 14 amino acids. Unmatched junction bases numbered 9, after V lost 8 bases and J lost 6 bases. CDR3 sequence: CATSIIGTGDGYTF. Written as DNA, the CDR3 is TGTGCCACCTCGATCATTGGGACAGGGGATGGCTACACCTTC.